This T cell receptor beta chain was recorded in a study of cytomegalovirus exposure and HLA in healthy donors. The assay was immunoSEQ multiplex PCR, and TCRdb's table has in-frame clones only and misses some. The data show about 190,000 clones, about 84% seen once. To note about this clone: Its antigen is currently unknown.

V lost 1 base and J lost 3; bases outside the gene matches: 10. Germline loops: CDR1 SGHAT, CDR2 FQNNGV. This CDR3 has 18 amino acids. Findings of the study overall: Listed as cytomegalovirus-associated were 150 to 200 TCR beta chains.

The sample comprised PBMCs. The V call is TRBV11-2, the J call TRBJ2-7; 12 nucleotides align to TRBD2. The sequence derives from a young woman in good health and CMV-seronegative. The CDR3 nucleotides are TGTGCCAGCAGCTTAGGGGGCCCTAGCGGGAGGGCCCTCTACGAGCAGTACTTC. This gives the protein CASSLGGPSGRALYEQYF.